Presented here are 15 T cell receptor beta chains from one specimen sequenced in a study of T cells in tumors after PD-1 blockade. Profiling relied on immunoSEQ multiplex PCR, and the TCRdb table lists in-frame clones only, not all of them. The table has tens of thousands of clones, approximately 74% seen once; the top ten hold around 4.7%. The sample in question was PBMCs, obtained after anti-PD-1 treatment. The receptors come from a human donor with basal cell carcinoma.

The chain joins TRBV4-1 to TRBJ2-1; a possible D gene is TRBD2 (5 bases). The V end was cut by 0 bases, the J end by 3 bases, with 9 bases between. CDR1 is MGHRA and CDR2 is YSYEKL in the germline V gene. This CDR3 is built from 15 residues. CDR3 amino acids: CASSQEDWGYNEQFF. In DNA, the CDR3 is TGCGCCAGCAGCCAAGAGGACTGGGGCTACAATGAGCAGTTCTTC.

CDR3 region: CASSPSEGANEQFF. As DNA, the CDR3 is TGTGCCAGCAGCCCCTCAGAGGGGGCGAATGAGCAGTTCTTC. The chain recombines TRBV6-2 or TRBV6-3 with TRBJ2-1, with 7 bases lining up with TRBD1. Trimming at V came to 6 bases and at J to 7 bases, leaving 9 bases not matched to a gene. The germline CDR1 and CDR2 sequences are MNHEY and SVGEGT. The CDR3 is 14 residues long.

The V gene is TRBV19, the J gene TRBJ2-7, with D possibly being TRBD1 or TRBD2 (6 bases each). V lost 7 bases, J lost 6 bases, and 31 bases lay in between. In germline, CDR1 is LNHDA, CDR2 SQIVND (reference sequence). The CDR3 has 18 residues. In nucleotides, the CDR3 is TGTGCCAGTACCATCCGAGGAGGGGGTCCCTTCACCTTAAGCGAGCAGTACTTC. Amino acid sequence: CASTIRGGGPFTLSEQYF.

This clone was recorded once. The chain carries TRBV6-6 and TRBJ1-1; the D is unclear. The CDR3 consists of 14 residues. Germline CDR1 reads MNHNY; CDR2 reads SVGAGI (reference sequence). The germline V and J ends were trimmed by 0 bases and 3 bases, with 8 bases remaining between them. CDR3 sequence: CASSYSGRDTEAFF. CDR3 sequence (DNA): TGTGCCAGCAGTTACTCTGGGAGGGACACTGAAGCTTTCTTT.

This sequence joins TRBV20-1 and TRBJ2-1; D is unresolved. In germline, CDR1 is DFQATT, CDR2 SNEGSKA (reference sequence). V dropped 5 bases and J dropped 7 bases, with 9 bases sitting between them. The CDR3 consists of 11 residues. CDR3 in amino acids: CSAPIGNEQFF. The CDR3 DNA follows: TGCAGTGCTCCCATAGGTAATGAGCAGTTCTTC.

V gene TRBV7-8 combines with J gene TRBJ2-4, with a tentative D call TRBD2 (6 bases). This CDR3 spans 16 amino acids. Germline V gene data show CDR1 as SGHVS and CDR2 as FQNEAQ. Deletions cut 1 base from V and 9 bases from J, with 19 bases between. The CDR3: CASSLGVQVLGGIQYF. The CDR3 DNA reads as TGTGCCAGCAGCTTAGGGGTCCAGGTGTTGGGGGGCATTCAGTACTTC.

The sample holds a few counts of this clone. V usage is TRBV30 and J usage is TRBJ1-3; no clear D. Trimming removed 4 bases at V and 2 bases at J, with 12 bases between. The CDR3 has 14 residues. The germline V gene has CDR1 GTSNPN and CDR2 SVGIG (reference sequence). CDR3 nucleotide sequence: TGTGCCTGGACCCCATTGGCAGCTGGAAACACCATATATTTT. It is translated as CAWTPLAAGNTIYF.

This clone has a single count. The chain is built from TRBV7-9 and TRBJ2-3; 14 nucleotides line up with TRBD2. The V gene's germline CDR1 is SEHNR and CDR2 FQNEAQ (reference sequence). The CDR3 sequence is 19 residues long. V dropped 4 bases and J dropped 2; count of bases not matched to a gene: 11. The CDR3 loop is CASSSPRRTSGGITDTQYF. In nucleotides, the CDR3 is TGTGCCAGCAGCTCCCCCCGTCGGACTAGCGGGGGGATCACAGATACGCAGTATTTT.

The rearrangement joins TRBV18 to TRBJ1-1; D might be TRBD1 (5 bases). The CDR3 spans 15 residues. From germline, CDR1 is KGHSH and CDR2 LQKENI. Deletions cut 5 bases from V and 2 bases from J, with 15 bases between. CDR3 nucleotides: TGTGCCAGCTCATCAGAGGGACTTACAAACACTGAAGCTTTCTTT. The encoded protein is CASSSEGLTNTEAFF.

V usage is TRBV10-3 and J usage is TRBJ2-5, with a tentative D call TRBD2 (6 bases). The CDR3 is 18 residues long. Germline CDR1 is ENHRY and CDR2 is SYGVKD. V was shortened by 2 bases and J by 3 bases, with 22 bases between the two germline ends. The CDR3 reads CAISEVGGRGLVEETQYF. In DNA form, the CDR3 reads TGTGCCATCAGTGAGGTCGGGGGACGGGGCCTTGTGGAAGAGACCCAGTACTTC.

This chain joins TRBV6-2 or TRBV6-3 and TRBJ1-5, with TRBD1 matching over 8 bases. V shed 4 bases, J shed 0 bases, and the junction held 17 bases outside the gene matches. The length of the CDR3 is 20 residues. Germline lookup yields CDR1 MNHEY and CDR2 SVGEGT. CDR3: CASSSLQGVQKRNSNQPQHF. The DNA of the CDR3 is TGTGCCAGCAGTTCTTTACAGGGGGTACAGAAAAGAAATAGCAATCAGCCCCAGCATTTT.

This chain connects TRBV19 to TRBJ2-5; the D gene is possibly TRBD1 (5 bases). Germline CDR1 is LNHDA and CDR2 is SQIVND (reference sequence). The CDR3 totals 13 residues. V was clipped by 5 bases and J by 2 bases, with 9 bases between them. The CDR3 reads CASSRNRQETQYF. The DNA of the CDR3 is TGTGCCAGTAGTCGTAACAGGCAAGAGACCCAGTACTTC.

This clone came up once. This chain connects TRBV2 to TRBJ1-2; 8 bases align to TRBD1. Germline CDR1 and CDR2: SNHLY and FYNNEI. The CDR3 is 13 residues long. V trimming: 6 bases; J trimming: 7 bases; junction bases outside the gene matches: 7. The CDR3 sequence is CASSVDRGGGYTF. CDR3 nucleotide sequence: TGTGCCAGCAGCGTCGACAGGGGTGGTGGCTACACCTTC.

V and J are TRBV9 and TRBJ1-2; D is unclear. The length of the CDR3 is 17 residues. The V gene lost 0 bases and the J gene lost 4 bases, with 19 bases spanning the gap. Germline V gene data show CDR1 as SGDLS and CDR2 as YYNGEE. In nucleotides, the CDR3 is TGTGCCAGCAGCGTAGACAATCAGTTAGGAGCCGTCTATGGCTACACCTTC. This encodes CASSVDNQLGAVYGYTF.

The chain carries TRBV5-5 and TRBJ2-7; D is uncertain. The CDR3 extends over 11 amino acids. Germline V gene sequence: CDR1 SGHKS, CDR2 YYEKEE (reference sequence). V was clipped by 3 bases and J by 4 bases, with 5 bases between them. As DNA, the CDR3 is TGTGCCAGCAGCTCCTTTTACGAGCAGTACTTC. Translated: CASSSFYEQYF.